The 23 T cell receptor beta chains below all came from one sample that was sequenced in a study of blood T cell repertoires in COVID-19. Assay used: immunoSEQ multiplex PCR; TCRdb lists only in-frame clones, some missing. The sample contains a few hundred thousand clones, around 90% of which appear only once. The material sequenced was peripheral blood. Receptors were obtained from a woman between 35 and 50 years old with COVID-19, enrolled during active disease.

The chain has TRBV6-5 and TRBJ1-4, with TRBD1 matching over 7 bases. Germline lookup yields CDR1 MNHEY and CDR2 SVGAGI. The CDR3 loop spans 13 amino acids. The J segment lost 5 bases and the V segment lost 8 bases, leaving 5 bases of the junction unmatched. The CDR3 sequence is CASGGQRNEKLFF. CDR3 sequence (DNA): TGTGCCAGCGGGGGACAGAGAAATGAAAAACTGTTTTTT.

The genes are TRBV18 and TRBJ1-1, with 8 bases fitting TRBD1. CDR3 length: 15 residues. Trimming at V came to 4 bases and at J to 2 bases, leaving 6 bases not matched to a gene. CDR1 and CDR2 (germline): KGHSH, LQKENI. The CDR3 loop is CASSRGQGANTEAFF. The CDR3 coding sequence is TGTGCCAGCTCACGGGGGCAGGGGGCTAACACTGAAGCTTTCTTT.

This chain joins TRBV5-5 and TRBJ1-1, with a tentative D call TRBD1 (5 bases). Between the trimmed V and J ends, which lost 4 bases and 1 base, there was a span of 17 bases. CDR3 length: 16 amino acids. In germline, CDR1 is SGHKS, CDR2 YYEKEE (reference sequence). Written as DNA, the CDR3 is TGTGCCAGCAGCCCCGTGGATTGGAGGGGGAACACTGAAGCTTTCTTT. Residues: CASSPVDWRGNTEAFF.

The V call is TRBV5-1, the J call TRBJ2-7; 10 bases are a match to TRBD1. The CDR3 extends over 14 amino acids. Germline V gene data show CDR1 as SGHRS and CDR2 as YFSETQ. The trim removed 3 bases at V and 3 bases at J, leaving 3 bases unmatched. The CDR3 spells CASSSRDRGYEQYF. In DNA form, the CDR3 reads TGCGCCAGCAGCTCGAGGGACAGGGGCTACGAGCAGTACTTC.

The CDR3 bases are TGTGCCAGCAGTCAATGGGCTCTAAACACTGAAGCTTTCTTT. Its translation: CASSQWALNTEAFF. The V call is TRBV5-6, the J call TRBJ1-1; unclear D gene. Per germline, CDR1 SGHDT and CDR2 YYEEEE. The CDR3 extends over 14 amino acids. Trimming took off 5 bases at V and 2 bases at J, with 13 bases between the two ends. The entire variable domain, with the rest obtained from reference TRBV5-6 and TRBJ1-1, is as follows: DAGVTQSPTHLIKTRGQQVTLRCSPKSGHDTVSWYQQALGQGPQFIFQYYEEEERQRGNFPDRFSGHQFPNYSSELNVNALLLGDSALYLCASSQWALNTEAFFGQGTRLTVV.

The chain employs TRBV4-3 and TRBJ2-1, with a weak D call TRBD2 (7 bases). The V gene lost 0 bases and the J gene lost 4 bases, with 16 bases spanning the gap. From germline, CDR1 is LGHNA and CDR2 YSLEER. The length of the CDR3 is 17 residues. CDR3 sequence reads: CASSQDPRGAFYNEQFF. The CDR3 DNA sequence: TGCGCCAGCAGCCAAGATCCTCGGGGGGCGTTTTACAATGAGCAGTTCTTC.

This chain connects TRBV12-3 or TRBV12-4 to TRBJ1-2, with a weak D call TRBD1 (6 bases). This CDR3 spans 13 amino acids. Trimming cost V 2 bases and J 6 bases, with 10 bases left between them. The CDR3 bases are TGTGCCAGCAGTTTATCAGGGGAAAATGGCTACACCTTC. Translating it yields CASSLSGENGYTF.

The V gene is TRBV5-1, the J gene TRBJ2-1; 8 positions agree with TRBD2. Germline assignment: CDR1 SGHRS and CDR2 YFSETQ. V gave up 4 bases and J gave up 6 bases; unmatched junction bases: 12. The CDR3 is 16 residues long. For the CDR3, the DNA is TGCGCCAGCAGCCTTACACCGGGACTAGACCTCAATGAGCAGTTCTTC. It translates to CASSLTPGLDLNEQFF. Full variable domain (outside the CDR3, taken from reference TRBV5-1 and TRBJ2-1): KAGVTQTPRYLIKTRGQQVTLSCSPISGHRSVSWYQQTPGQGLQFLFEYFSETQRNKGNFPGRFSGRQFSNSRSEMNVSTLELGDSALYLCASSLTPGLDLNEQFFGPGTRLTVL.

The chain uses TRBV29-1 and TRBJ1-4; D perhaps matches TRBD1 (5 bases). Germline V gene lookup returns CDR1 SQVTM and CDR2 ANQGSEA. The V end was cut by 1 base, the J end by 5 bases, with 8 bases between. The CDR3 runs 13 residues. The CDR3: CSVEAGLNEKLFF. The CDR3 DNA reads TGCAGCGTTGAAGCAGGGCTAAATGAAAAACTGTTTTTT.

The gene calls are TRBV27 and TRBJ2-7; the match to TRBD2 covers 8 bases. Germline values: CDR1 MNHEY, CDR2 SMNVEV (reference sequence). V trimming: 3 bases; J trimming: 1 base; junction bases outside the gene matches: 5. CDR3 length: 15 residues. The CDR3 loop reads CASSFTGGLSYEQYF. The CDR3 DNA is TGTGCCAGCAGTTTTACGGGGGGGTTGTCCTACGAGCAGTACTTC.

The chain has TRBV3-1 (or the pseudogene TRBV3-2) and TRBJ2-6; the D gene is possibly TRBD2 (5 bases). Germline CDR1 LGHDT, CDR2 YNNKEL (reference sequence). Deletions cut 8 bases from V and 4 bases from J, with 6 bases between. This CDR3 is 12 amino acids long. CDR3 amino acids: CASGLGANVLTF. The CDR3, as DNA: TGTGCCAGCGGACTCGGGGCCAACGTCCTGACTTTC.

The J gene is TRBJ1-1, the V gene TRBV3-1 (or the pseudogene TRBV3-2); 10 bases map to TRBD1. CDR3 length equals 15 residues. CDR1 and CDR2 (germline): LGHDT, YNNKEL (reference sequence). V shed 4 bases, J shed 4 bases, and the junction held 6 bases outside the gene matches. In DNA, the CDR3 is TGTGCCAGCAGCCGCGGAGGACAGGGGGGCACTGAAGCTTTCTTT. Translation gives CASSRGGQGGTEAFF.

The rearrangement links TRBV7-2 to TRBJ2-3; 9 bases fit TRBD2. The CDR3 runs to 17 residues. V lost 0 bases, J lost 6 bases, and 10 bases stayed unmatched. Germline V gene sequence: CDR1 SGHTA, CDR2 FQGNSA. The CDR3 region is CASSLAYPGSGSDTQYF. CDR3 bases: TGTGCCAGCAGCTTAGCGTATCCGGGTAGCGGGAGTGATACGCAGTATTTT.

The CDR3 here is CASSGGRGTGHSYEQYF. The CDR3 DNA is TGTGCCAGCAGTGGGGGACGCGGGACAGGACACTCCTACGAGCAGTACTTC. V is TRBV2 and J is TRBJ2-7; 8 nucleotides line up with TRBD1. Germline V gene lookup returns CDR1 SNHLY and CDR2 FYNNEI. Trimming cost V 4 bases and J 0 bases; bases outside gene matches: 11. The CDR3 sequence is 17 residues long.

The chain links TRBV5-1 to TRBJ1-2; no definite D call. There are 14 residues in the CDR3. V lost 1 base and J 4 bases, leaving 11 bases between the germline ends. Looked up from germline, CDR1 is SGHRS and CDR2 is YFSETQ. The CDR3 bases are TGCGCCAGCAGCTTGATTCTAGCAGTCTATGGCTACACCTTC. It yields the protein CASSLILAVYGYTF.

In DNA, the CDR3 is TGTGCCAGCAGCCGCGGGACCCAAGAGACCCAGTACTTC. Translated: CASSRGTQETQYF. The rearrangement joins TRBV3-1 (or the pseudogene TRBV3-2) to TRBJ2-5; possibly TRBD2 for D (6 bases). This CDR3 contains 13 residues. Trimming removed 4 bases at V and 1 base at J, with 7 bases between. Germline values: CDR1 LGHDT, CDR2 YNNKEL (reference sequence).

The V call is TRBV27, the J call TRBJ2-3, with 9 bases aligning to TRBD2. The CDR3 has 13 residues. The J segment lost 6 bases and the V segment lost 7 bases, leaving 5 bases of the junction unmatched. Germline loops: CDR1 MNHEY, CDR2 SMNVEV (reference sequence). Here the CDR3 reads CASKGSGSDTQYF. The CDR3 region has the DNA TGTGCCAGCAAGGGTAGCGGGAGTGATACGCAGTATTTT.

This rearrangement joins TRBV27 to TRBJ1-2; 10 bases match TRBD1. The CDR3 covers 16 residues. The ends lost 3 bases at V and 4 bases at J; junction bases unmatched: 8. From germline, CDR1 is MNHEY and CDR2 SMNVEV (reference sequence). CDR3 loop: CASSLSDRGRPYGYTF. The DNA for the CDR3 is TGTGCCAGCAGTTTGAGTGACAGGGGGCGACCCTATGGCTACACCTTC.

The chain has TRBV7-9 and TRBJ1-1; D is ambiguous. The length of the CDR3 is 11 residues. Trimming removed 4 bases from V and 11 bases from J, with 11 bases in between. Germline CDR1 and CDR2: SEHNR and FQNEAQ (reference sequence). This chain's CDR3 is CASSSDLGAFF. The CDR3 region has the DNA TGTGCCAGCAGCTCGGACTTGGGGGCTTTCTTT.

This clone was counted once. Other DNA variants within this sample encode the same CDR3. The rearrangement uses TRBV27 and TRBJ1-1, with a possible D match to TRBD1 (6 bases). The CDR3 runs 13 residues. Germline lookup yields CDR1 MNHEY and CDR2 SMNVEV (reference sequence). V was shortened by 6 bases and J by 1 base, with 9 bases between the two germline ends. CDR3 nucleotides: TGTGCCAGCAGCCCCAGGGGGAACACTGAAGCTTTCTTT. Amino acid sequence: CASSPRGNTEAFF.

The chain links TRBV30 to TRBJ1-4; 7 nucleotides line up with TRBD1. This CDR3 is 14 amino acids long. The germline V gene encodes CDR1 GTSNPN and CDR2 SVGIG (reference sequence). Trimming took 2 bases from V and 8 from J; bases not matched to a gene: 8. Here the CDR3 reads CAWSRGGGKEKLFF. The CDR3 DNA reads TGTGCCTGGAGTCGAGGAGGGGGCAAAGAAAAACTGTTTTTT.

CDR3 region: CASTPGQSSGNTIYF. The CDR3 bases are TGTGCCAGCACTCCGGGACAGAGCTCTGGAAACACCATATATTTT. This chain uses TRBV2 with TRBJ1-3, with TRBD1 identical over 7 bases. The CDR3 sequence is 15 residues long. Per germline, CDR1 SNHLY and CDR2 FYNNEI. V gave up 7 bases and J gave up 0 bases; unmatched junction bases: 6.

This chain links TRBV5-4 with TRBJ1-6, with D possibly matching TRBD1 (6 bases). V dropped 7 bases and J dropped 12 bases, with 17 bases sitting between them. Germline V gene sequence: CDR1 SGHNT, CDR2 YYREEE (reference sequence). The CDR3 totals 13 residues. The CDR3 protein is CASGLRQELPLHF. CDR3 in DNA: TGTGCCAGCGGATTAAGACAGGAGCTACCCCTCCACTTT.